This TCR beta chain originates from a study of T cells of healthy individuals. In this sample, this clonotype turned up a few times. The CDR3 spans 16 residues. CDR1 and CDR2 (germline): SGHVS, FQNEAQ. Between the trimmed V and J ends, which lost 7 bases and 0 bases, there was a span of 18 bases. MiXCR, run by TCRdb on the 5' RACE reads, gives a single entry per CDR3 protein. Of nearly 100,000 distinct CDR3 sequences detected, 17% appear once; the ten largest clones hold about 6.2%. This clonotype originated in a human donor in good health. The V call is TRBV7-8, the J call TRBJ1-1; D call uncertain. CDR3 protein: CASTPPQRTMNTEAFF. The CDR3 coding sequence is TGTGCCAGCACCCCTCCCCAGCGAACTATGAACACTGAAGCTTTCTTT. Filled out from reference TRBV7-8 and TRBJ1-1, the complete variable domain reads GAGVSQSPRYKVAKRGQDVALRCDPISGHVSLFWYQQALGQGPEFLTYFQNEAQLDKSGLPSDRFFAERPEGSVSTLKIQRTQQEDSAVYLCASTPPQRTMNTEAFFGQGTRLTVV.